Presented here are 6 T cell receptor beta chains from one specimen sequenced in a study of T cell responses to AZD1222 COVID-19 vaccine. The assay was immunoSEQ multiplex PCR, and TCRdb's table has in-frame clones only and misses some. Of fewer than 75,000 clones in the sample, 85% were seen once. This specimen was peripheral blood, taken on day 0 of AZD1222 vaccination. The origin of the receptors is an adult in good health.

V and J are TRBV2 and TRBJ2-3, with D perhaps TRBD1 or TRBD2 (5 bases each). With 11 bases removed from V and 4 bases from J, the gap between germline ends came to 19 bases. This CDR3 has 14 residues. The germline gives CDR1 SNHLY, CDR2 FYNNEI. Here the CDR3 reads CASKGTSVADTQYF. The DNA for the CDR3 is TGTGCCTCAAAGGGGACCTCCGTGGCAGATACGCAGTATTTT.

Here the CDR3 DNA reads TGTGCCAGCTCCGACGGATACTCTGGAAACACCATATATTTT. It specifies CASSDGYSGNTIYF. The chain is built from TRBV3-1 (or the pseudogene TRBV3-2) and TRBJ1-3; no definite D call. The V and J ends lost 8 bases and 0 bases respectively, with 11 bases between them. This CDR3 is built from 14 residues. Germline lookup yields CDR1 LGHDT and CDR2 YNNKEL (reference sequence).

This chain links TRBV6-5 with TRBJ1-1; D is uncertain. Germline CDR1 MNHEY, CDR2 SVGAGI. The CDR3 contains 14 residues. Trimming stripped 2 bases from V and 1 base from J, with 8 bases between. The CDR3 reads CASSYRDQNTEAFF. The CDR3 DNA follows: TGTGCCAGCAGTTACAGGGATCAGAACACTGAAGCTTTCTTT.

The chain has TRBV12-5 and TRBJ2-3; no firm D call. Germline CDR1 LGHNT, CDR2 FRNRAP. The V and J ends lost 3 bases and 3 bases respectively, with 4 bases between them. The CDR3 totals 12 residues. The CDR3 sequence: CASGFNTDTQYF. As DNA, the CDR3 is TGTGCTAGTGGTTTCAATACAGATACGCAGTATTTT.

This chain connects TRBV7-6 to TRBJ1-3; D ambiguous. V gave up 4 bases and J gave up 0 bases, with 10 bases separating them. The CDR3 is 15 amino acids. Germline CDR1 reads SGHVS; CDR2 reads FNYEAQ. CDR3 coding DNA: TGTGCCAGCAGCTCTGACCCGTCCTCTGGAAACACCATATATTTT. The encoded protein is CASSSDPSSGNTIYF.

The sample holds one count of this clone. This same CDR3 is encoded by further DNA sequences in the sample. The rearrangement joins TRBV12-3 or TRBV12-4 to TRBJ1-1, with TRBD1 matching over 7 bases. This CDR3 has 13 amino acids. Trimming took 6 bases from V and 4 from J; bases not matched to a gene: 5. For the CDR3, the DNA is TGTGCCAGCAGCCTAGGGGGCGGCACTGAAGCTTTCTTT. Its translation is CASSLGGGTEAFF.